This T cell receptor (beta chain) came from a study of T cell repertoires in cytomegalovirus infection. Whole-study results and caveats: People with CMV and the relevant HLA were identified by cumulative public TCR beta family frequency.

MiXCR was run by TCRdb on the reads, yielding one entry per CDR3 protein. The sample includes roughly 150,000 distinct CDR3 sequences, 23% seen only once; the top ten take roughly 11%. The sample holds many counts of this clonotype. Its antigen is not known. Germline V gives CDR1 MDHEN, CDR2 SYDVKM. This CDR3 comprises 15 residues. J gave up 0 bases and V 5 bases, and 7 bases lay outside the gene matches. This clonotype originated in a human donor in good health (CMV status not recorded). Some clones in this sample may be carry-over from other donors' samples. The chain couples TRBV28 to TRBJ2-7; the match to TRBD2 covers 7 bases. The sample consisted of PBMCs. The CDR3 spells CASSPRLALSYEQYF. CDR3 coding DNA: TGTGCCAGCAGTCCACGACTAGCCCTCTCCTACGAGCAGTACTTC.